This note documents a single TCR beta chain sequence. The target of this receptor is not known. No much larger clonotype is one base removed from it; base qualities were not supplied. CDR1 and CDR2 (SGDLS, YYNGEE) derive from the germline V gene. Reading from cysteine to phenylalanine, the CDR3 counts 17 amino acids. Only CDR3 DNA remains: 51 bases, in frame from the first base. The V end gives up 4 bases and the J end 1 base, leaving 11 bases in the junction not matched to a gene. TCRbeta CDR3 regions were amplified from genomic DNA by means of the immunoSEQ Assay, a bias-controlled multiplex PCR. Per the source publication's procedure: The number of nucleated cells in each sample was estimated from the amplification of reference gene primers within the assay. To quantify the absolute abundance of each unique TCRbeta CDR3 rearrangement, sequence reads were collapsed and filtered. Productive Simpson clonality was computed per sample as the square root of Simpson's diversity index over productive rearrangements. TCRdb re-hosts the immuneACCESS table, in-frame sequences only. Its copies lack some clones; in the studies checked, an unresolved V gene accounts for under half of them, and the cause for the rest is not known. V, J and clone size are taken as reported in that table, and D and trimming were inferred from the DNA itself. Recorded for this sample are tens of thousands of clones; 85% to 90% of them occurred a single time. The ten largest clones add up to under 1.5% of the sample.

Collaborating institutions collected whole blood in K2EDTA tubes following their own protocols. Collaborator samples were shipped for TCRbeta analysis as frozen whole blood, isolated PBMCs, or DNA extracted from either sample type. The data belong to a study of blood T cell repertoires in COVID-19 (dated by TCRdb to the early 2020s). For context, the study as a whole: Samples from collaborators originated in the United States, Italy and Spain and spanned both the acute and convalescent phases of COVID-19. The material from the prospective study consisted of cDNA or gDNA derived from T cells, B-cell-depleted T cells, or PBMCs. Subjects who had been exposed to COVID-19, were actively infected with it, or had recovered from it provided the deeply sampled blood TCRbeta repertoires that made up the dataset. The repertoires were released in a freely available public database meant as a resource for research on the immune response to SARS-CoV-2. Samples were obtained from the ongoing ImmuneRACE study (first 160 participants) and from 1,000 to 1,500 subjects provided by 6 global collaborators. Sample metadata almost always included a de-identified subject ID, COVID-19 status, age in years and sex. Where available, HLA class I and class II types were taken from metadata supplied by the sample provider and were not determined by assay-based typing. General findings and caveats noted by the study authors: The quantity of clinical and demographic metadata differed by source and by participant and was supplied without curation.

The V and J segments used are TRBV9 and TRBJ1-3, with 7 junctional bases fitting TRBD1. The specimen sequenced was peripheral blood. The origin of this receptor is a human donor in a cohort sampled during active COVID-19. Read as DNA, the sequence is TGTGCCAGCAGCCCCAGGGCCAGGGGGGTATCTGGAAACACCATATATTTT. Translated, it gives CASSPRARGVSGNTIYF.